The 17 T cell receptor beta chains given below trace back to one sample, sequenced in a study of T-cell reconstitution after alpha-beta-depleted transplantation in children. This sample's TCRbeta library carried unique molecular identifier barcodes. One entry per CDR3 protein, called by TCRdb with MiXCR from the PCR reads. The sample holds a few hundred thousand distinct CDR3 sequences, 10% to 15% seen once. The sample consisted of PBMCs, mostly from graft donor cells, taken 360 days after TCRalphabeta/CD19-depleted stem cell transplant. The source is a male patient under 18 who had a stem cell transplant for acute myeloid leukemia, so the T cells may come from the graft donor.

This clonotype occurred many times. This sequence joins TRBV11-1 and TRBJ2-7; 10 positions agree with TRBD2. V was pared by 5 bases and J by 2 bases, with 6 bases of the junction left unmatched. The V gene's germline CDR1 is SGHAT and CDR2 FQDESV (reference sequence). This CDR3 has 15 amino acids. The CDR3 loop is CASSPRTSGPYEQYF. The DNA of the CDR3 is TGTGCCAGCAGCCCCCGGACTAGCGGTCCCTACGAGCAGTACTTC.

This chain links TRBV12-3 or TRBV12-4 with TRBJ1-2; a weak D match, TRBD1 (5 bases). Trimming removed 4 bases from V and 4 bases from J, with 10 bases in between. The CDR3 has 13 residues. Here the CDR3 DNA reads TGTGCCAGCAGTTCTCGCAGGGCCTATGGCTACACCTTC. This gives the protein CASSSRRAYGYTF.

CDR3 sequence (DNA): TGTGCCAGCAGTTACTTCCCCAGCGGGAGGGATGAGAAGACCCAGTACTTC. It translates to CASSYFPSGRDEKTQYF. The rearrangement uses TRBV6-5 and TRBJ2-5, with TRBD2 identical over 10 bases. The germline CDR1 and CDR2 sequences are MNHEY and SVGAGI. V shed 1 base, J shed 6 bases, and the junction held 11 bases outside the gene matches. The CDR3 covers 17 residues.

In its sample, this clonotype was seen once. J is TRBJ2-5 and V is TRBV5-1, with D tentatively TRBD1 (7 bases). V lost 7 bases and J lost 5, with 18 bases in between. The CDR3 has 14 residues. Germline values: CDR1 SGHRS, CDR2 YFSETQ. For the CDR3, the DNA is TGCGCCAGCTCTGGCAGGGGGGCCGGGGAGACCCAGTACTTC. This gives the protein CASSGRGAGETQYF. Combining the CDR3 with reference TRBV5-1 and TRBJ2-5 gives the whole variable domain KAGVTQTPRYLIKTRGQQVTLSCSPISGHRSVSWYQQTPGQGLQFLFEYFSETQRNKGNFPGRFSGRQFSNSRSEMNVSTLELGDSALYLCASSGRGAGETQYFGPGTRLLVL.

This clonotype showed up just a few times. This sequence joins TRBV5-5 and TRBJ2-7; 8 bases are shared with TRBD1. In germline, CDR1 is SGHKS, CDR2 YYEKEE (reference sequence). This CDR3 spans 15 amino acids. J gave up 3 bases and V 5 bases, and 10 bases lay outside the gene matches. CDR3 nucleotide sequence: TGTGCCAGCAGGGATAGACAGGGGATCGGCTACGAGCAGTACTTC. Protein product: CASRDRQGIGYEQYF.

This clonotype was found many times. The genes are TRBV25-1 and TRBJ1-3; TRBD1 is a possible D gene (6 bases). The germline V gene encodes CDR1 MGHDK and CDR2 SYGVNS. CDR3 length: 15 amino acids. Trimming cost V 5 bases and J 2 bases, with 13 bases left between them. CDR3 DNA sequence: TGTGCCAGCAGTCCCCGACAGGCCCCTGGAAACACCATATATTTT. Protein sequence: CASSPRQAPGNTIYF.

The V gene is TRBV11-2, the J gene TRBJ1-5; a possible D gene is TRBD1 (5 bases). CDR1 and CDR2 from the germline V gene are SGHAT and FQNNGV. Trimming shortened V by 0 bases and J by 5 bases, and 20 bases separated the two germline ends. The CDR3 spans 18 residues. Here the CDR3 reads CASSLEGQVTVFDQPQHF. Written as DNA, the CDR3 is TGTGCCAGCAGCTTAGAGGGGCAGGTTACAGTGTTTGATCAGCCCCAGCATTTT.

The rearrangement links TRBV20-1 to TRBJ2-7; 10 bases align to TRBD1. The CDR3 is 17 residues long. Germline trimming cut 3 bases from V and 0 bases from J; bases unmatched to any gene: 11. The germline gives CDR1 DFQATT, CDR2 SNEGSKA (reference sequence). CDR3 amino acids: CSASQGQGGRLSYEQYF. The CDR3 DNA reads TGCAGTGCTAGTCAAGGACAGGGGGGAAGGCTCTCCTACGAGCAGTACTTC.

In its sample, this clonotype was seen a few times. This chain links TRBV4-1 with TRBJ1-1, with 8 positions matching TRBD1. V dropped 0 bases and J dropped 3; count of bases not matched to a gene: 21. The CDR3 loop spans 21 amino acids. CDR1 and CDR2 (germline): MGHRA, YSYEKL. The chain's CDR3 is CASSQDLPPGGEEVFYTEAFF. The CDR3 bases are TGCGCCAGCAGCCAAGACCTTCCCCCAGGGGGCGAGGAAGTTTTTTACACTGAAGCTTTCTTT.

The table lists this clonotype with a few counts. The genes are TRBV3-1 and TRBJ2-1; D might be TRBD2 (5 bases). The germline CDR1 and CDR2 sequences are LGHDT and YNNKEL (reference sequence). The CDR3 spans 15 residues. The V and J ends lost 0 bases and 8 bases respectively, with 14 bases between them. DNA for the CDR3: TGTGCCAGCAGCCAAGATTACGGGCGCGGGCATGAGCAGTTCTTC. Translating gives CASSQDYGRGHEQFF.

This clonotype has more than one count but fewer than ten. The chain joins TRBV10-3 to TRBJ2-4; D uncertain. The CDR3 contains 18 residues. Germline values: CDR1 ENHRY, CDR2 SYGVKD. The V and J ends lost 0 bases and 0 bases respectively, with 15 bases between them. As DNA, the CDR3 is TGTGCCATCAGTGAGTCGCAGGCTACCACCCTAGCCAAAAACATTCAGTACTTC. Amino acids: CAISESQATTLAKNIQYF.

This clonotype was counted between two and nine times. The rearrangement links TRBV20-1 to TRBJ2-1; D possibly corresponds to TRBD1 (5 bases). Germline V gene sequence: CDR1 DFQATT, CDR2 SNEGSKA (reference sequence). The ends were cut back, 5 bases at V and 3 bases at J, with 14 bases in the middle. This CDR3 has 14 amino acids. CDR3 DNA: TGCAGTGCTGGACAATTGAGAGGCTACAATGAGCAGTTCTTC. Amino acids: CSAGQLRGYNEQFF.

The CDR3 DNA reads TGTGCCAGCAGCTTAGTCCCCTGGCGGGAGAGGTACAATGAGCAGTTCTTC. The encoded protein is CASSLVPWRERYNEQFF. The V gene is TRBV11-2, the J gene TRBJ2-1; 7 nucleotides line up with TRBD2. V trimming: 1 base; J trimming: 4 bases; junction bases outside the gene matches: 10. CDR3 length: 17 amino acids. In germline, CDR1 is SGHAT, CDR2 FQNNGV.

Only a few counts were recorded for this clonotype. CDR3 DNA sequence: TGTGCCAGCTCACCACTAGCGGGAGAAGGGGAGCAGTACTTC. Amino acid sequence: CASSPLAGEGEQYF. The gene calls are TRBV18 and TRBJ2-7, with 9 bases aligning to TRBD2. J was trimmed by 7 bases and V by 1 base; bases with no gene match: 5. The CDR3 sequence is 14 residues long. The germline V gene has CDR1 KGHSH and CDR2 LQKENI.

This clonotype was observed a few times. The rearrangement links TRBV20-1 to TRBJ2-7; D remains unclear. V gave up 7 bases and J gave up 0 bases, with 10 bases separating them. This CDR3 has 12 residues. CDR1 and CDR2 from the germline V gene are DFQATT and SNEGSKA (reference sequence). Here the CDR3 DNA reads TGCAGTGTTAAAGGGCCCTCCTACGAGCAGTACTTC. This translates into CSVKGPSYEQYF.

This clonotype was detected many times. The chain links TRBV20-1 to TRBJ2-7, with 8 bases identical to TRBD2. Germline CDR1 and CDR2: DFQATT and SNEGSKA (reference sequence). The CDR3 consists of 16 residues. V trimming: 1 base; J trimming: 2 bases; junction bases outside the gene matches: 10. CDR3 nucleotide sequence: TGCAGTGCTAGAGTACCGGCTAGCGGGCAAACCTACGAGCAGTACTTC. Translated: CSARVPASGQTYEQYF.

This clonotype has ten or more counts. The chain employs TRBV4-3 and TRBJ2-3; TRBD2 matches 7 bases. V lost 1 base to trimming and J lost 3 bases; unmatched junction nucleotides: 4. CDR1 and CDR2 (germline): LGHNA, YSLEER. The CDR3 contains 15 residues. The CDR3 region is CASSQGWGGTDTQYF. CDR3 nucleotide sequence: TGCGCCAGCAGCCAAGGCTGGGGGGGAACAGATACGCAGTATTTT.